Shown below are 16 T cell receptor beta chains from a single sample sequenced in a study of shared clonotypes between healthy human individuals. CD8 cells regarded as naive lacked CD45RO, were positively chosen for CCR7, and omitted terminally differentiated effector memory CD45RA+ cells. Clones were read by immunoSEQ multiplex PCR, and TCRdb kept only the in-frame ones, dropping some. The table includes about 2.1 million clones, 85% to 95% detected once. Sequencing was done on a sample of naive CD8+ T cells from PBMCs. The receptors were gathered from a man aged 18-30 years in good health. Some clones in this sample may be carry-over from other donors' samples.

The chain uses TRBV28 and TRBJ1-2, with D possibly being TRBD1 (6 bases). The V gene's germline CDR1 is MDHEN and CDR2 SYDVKM. The CDR3 contains 16 residues. The V gene lost 4 bases and the J gene lost 0 bases, with 15 bases spanning the gap. In DNA, the CDR3 is TGTGCCAGCAGTTCCTGGGTCTCAGGGGCTAACTATGGCTACACCTTC. Residues: CASSSWVSGANYGYTF.

The chain combines TRBV18 with TRBJ2-1; TRBD2 matches 11 bases. This CDR3 region has 17 residues. J gave up 5 bases and V 5 bases, and 11 bases lay outside the gene matches. CDR1 and CDR2 (germline): KGHSH, LQKENI. This CDR3 is CASSANPGLAAHNEQFF. The CDR3 nucleotides read TGTGCCAGCTCAGCAAATCCGGGACTAGCGGCACACAATGAGCAGTTCTTC.

The chain uses TRBV11-3 and TRBJ2-2; no definite D call. Deletions cut 11 bases from V and 13 bases from J, with 17 bases between. CDR3 length equals 11 residues. Germline assignment: CDR1 SGHNT and CDR2 YENEEA. The CDR3 loop reads CAHPPRRGLFF. Written as DNA, the CDR3 is TGTGCCCATCCGCCACGAAGAGGGCTGTTTTTT. Together with reference TRBV11-3 and TRBJ2-2, the CDR3 gives the full variable domain: EAGVVQSPRYKIIEKKQPVAFWCNPISGHNTLYWYLQNLGQGPELLIRYENEEAVDDSQLPKDRFSAERLKGVDSTLKIQPAELGDSAVYLCAHPPRRGLFFGEGSRLTVL.

The CDR3 loop reads CASSQADRANYGYTF. Written as DNA, the CDR3 is TGTGCCAGCAGCCAGGCCGACAGGGCAAACTATGGCTACACCTTC. The chain has TRBV14 and TRBJ1-2, with 7 bases identical to TRBD1. Germline V gene lookup returns CDR1 SGHDN and CDR2 FVKESK. V dropped 3 bases and J dropped 2; count of bases not matched to a gene: 6. This CDR3 contains 15 residues.

The chain links TRBV11-3 to TRBJ2-2, with 8 positions matching TRBD2. The CDR3 spans 16 residues. Germline V gene sequence: CDR1 SGHNT, CDR2 YENEEA. Germline trimming cut 5 bases from V and 7 bases from J; bases unmatched to any gene: 12. CDR3 in amino acids: CASSPHGRVVGGELFF. CDR3 nucleotides: TGTGCCAGCAGCCCCCACGGGAGGGTAGTTGGCGGGGAGCTGTTTTTT.

The gene calls are TRBV10-3 and TRBJ2-5; D is uncertain. This CDR3 has 12 residues. Between the trimmed V and J ends, which lost 1 base and 2 bases, there was a span of 2 bases. Germline lookup yields CDR1 ENHRY and CDR2 SYGVKD. CDR3 bases: TGTGCCATCAGTGAGTTACAAGAGACCCAGTACTTC. It specifies CAISELQETQYF.

The chain has TRBV28 and TRBJ1-2; no clear D gene. V lost 5 bases and J 4 bases, leaving 8 bases between the germline ends. Per germline, CDR1 MDHEN and CDR2 SYDVKM. This CDR3 region has 12 residues. The DNA for the CDR3 is TGTGCCAGCAGTCCCCATGCCTATGGCTACACCTTC. It yields the protein CASSPHAYGYTF.

This clone showed up just once. The chain carries TRBV27 and TRBJ2-1; 14 nucleotides match TRBD2. The germline CDR1 and CDR2 sequences are MNHEY and SMNVEV (reference sequence). The junction had 6 bases not matched to a gene; V was cut back by 1 base and J by 7 bases. This CDR3 comprises 17 residues. As DNA, the CDR3 is TGTGCCAGCAGTTTATTGGGACTAGCGGGAGTAAGGAATGAGCAGTTCTTC. Its protein is CASSLLGLAGVRNEQFF.

This sequence joins TRBV11-2 and TRBJ2-7; 7 nucleotides line up with TRBD1. The V and J ends lost 1 base and 7 bases, in that order; junction bases with no gene match: 7. This CDR3 is built from 14 residues. CDR1 is SGHAT, CDR2 FQNNGV, per germline. The CDR3 region is CASSLVRGQGEQYF. The CDR3 bases are TGTGCCAGCAGCTTAGTTAGGGGGCAGGGGGAGCAGTACTTC.

The chain uses TRBV19 and TRBJ2-7, with D possibly TRBD1 on 6 matching bases. CDR1 and CDR2 from the germline V gene are LNHDA and SQIVND (reference sequence). The V end was cut by 4 bases, the J end by 1 base, with 17 bases between. The CDR3 has 16 residues. CDR3 amino acids: CASSTFEGDSSYEQYF. The CDR3 DNA sequence: TGTGCCAGTAGTACCTTCGAGGGGGATTCGTCCTACGAGCAGTACTTC.

The CDR3 loop is CASSPPGVGGLDTQYF. The CDR3 nucleotides read TGTGCCAGCAGCCCTCCGGGGGTCGGGGGCCTAGATACGCAGTATTTT. The chain combines TRBV5-4 with TRBJ2-3, with D possibly called TRBD1 or TRBD2 (6 bases each). The V end was cut by 4 bases, the J end by 5 bases, with 20 bases between. Per the germline V gene, CDR1 is SGHNT and CDR2 is YYREEE (reference sequence). This CDR3 has 16 residues. Supplemented by reference TRBV5-4 and TRBJ2-3, the full variable domain reads ETGVTQSPTHLIKTRGQQVTLRCSSQSGHNTVSWYQQALGQGPQFIFQYYREEENGRGNFPPRFSGLQFPNYSSELNVNALELDDSALYLCASSPPGVGGLDTQYFGPGTRLTVL.

Here the CDR3 DNA reads TGCGCCAGCAGCCAAGATTCGGGAGAGAGCTCCTACGAGCAGTACTTC. This translates into CASSQDSGESSYEQYF. This chain connects TRBV4-1 to TRBJ2-7, with D perhaps matching TRBD2 (6 bases). The CDR3 has 16 amino acids. Between the trimmed V and J ends, which lost 0 bases and 0 bases, there was a span of 12 bases. CDR1 MGHRA and CDR2 YSYEKL come from the germline V gene.

The CDR3: CASTWDSSNYGYTF. In DNA form, the CDR3 reads TGTGCCAGCACCTGGGACAGTTCTAACTATGGCTACACCTTC. The V and J genes are TRBV5-6 and TRBJ1-2; 7 nucleotides line up with TRBD1. The V gene end was trimmed by 6 bases and the J gene end by 0 bases; junction bases not matched to a gene: 5. The germline CDR1 and CDR2 sequences are SGHDT and YYEEEE. The CDR3 has 14 residues.

This chain joins TRBV29-1 and TRBJ2-7, with D possibly being TRBD1 (6 bases). V shed 4 bases and J shed 0 bases, with 10 bases lying between them. This CDR3 has 13 residues. The germline V gene has CDR1 SQVTM and CDR2 ANQGSEA. In DNA form, the CDR3 reads TGCAGCGTTGTGGCAGGGGACTCCTACGAGCAGTACTTC. Protein product: CSVVAGDSYEQYF.

Note on this clone: Other nucleotide sequences from this sample produce the same CDR3. The rearrangement joins TRBV9 to TRBJ2-7, with D possibly matching TRBD2 (6 bases). Germline CDR1 is SGDLS and CDR2 is YYNGEE. The CDR3 sequence is 14 residues long. V shed 0 bases and J shed 0 bases, with 7 bases lying between them. As DNA, the CDR3 is TGTGCCAGCAGCGTAGTCGGGAGCTCCTACGAGCAGTACTTC. Its translation: CASSVVGSSYEQYF.

To note about this clone: Distinct nucleotide sequences in the sample also encode this CDR3. Written as DNA, the CDR3 is TGTGCCAGCAGTTTAGGCCAGTTGAACACTGAAGCTTTCTTT. It translates to CASSLGQLNTEAFF. The V and J genes are TRBV28 and TRBJ1-1; no reliable D call. Per germline, CDR1 MDHEN and CDR2 SYDVKM. Deletions cut 2 bases from V and 0 bases from J, with 7 bases between. The CDR3 sequence is 14 residues long.